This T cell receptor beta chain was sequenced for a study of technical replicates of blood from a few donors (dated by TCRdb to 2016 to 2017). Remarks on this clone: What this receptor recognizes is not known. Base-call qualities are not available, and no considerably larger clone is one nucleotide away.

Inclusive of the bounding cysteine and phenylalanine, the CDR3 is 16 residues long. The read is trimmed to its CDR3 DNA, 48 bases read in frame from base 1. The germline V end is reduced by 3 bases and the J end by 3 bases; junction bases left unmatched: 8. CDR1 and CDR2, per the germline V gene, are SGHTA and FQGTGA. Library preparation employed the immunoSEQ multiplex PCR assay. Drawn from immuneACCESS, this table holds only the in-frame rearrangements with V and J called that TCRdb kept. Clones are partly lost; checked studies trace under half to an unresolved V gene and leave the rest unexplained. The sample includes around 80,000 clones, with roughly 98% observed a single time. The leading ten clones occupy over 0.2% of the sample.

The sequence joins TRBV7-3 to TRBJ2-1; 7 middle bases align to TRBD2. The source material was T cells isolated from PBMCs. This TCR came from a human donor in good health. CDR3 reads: CASSFLVGGRYNEQFF. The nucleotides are TGTGCCAGCAGCTTCTTGGTGGGAGGGCGCTACAATGAGCAGTTCTTC.